The 20 T cell receptor beta chains listed next were all sequenced from one sample in a study of CD8 T cells in ankylosing spondylitis. For these TCRs, the target antigens are not known. Overall study findings and caveats: Several highly homologous variants made up a TCR beta motif, and this motif appeared characteristic of ankylosing spondylitis blood.

TCRdb re-called the 5' RACE reads with MiXCR, one entry per CDR3 protein. Here the sample spans some 700,000 distinct CDR3 sequences, around 20% being singletons. The sequencing input was blood, either unsorted or a sorted T cell fraction (not recorded which). All receptors come from a male donor with ankylosing spondylitis.

This clonotype came up many times. The rearrangement links TRBV12-3 or TRBV12-4 to TRBJ2-1; D ambiguous. CDR3 length equals 15 residues. Deletions cut 3 bases from V and 6 bases from J, with 15 bases between. The CDR3 DNA reads as TGTGCCAGCAGTTTGACAAGAATCGCCCGCAATGAGCAGTTCTTC. Protein sequence: CASSLTRIARNEQFF.

V is TRBV5-1 and J is TRBJ1-1; 7 bases are shared with TRBD1. The CDR3 covers 15 residues. Per germline, CDR1 SGHRS and CDR2 YFSETQ. The ends lost 4 bases at V and 4 bases at J; junction bases unmatched: 10. The CDR3 here is CASSPRQGPGTEAFF. CDR3 nucleotide sequence: TGCGCCAGCAGCCCACGACAGGGCCCGGGCACTGAAGCTTTCTTT.

This chain connects TRBV7-2 to TRBJ1-4, with D perhaps matching TRBD1 (5 bases). V was trimmed by 0 bases and J by 8 bases, leaving 13 bases between them. Germline CDR1 is SGHTA and CDR2 is FQGNSA. This CDR3 has 15 residues. The DNA of the CDR3 is TGTGCCAGCAGCTTAGCGGGCAGGGTCGAGGAAAAACTGTTTTTT. Its translation is CASSLAGRVEEKLFF.

This clonotype has just a few counts. CDR3 loop: CASSPARVGNTGELFF. The CDR3 nucleotides read TGCGCCAGCAGCCCAGCAAGGGTAGGGAACACCGGGGAGCTGTTTTTT. The V call is TRBV5-1, the J call TRBJ2-2, with D unclear. The germline gives CDR1 SGHRS, CDR2 YFSETQ. The ends were cut back, 4 bases at V and 1 base at J, with 14 bases in the middle. CDR3 size: 16 residues.

V is TRBV28 and J is TRBJ2-7, with 10 positions matching TRBD1. This CDR3 is 15 amino acids long. Germline V gene lookup returns CDR1 MDHEN and CDR2 SYDVKM. Trimming removed 5 bases from V and 1 base from J; junction bases left unmatched: 5. The CDR3 here is CASSAPGQGSYEQYF. CDR3 nucleotide sequence: TGTGCCAGCAGTGCACCGGGACAGGGGTCCTACGAGCAGTACTTC.

A note on this clonotype: At one boundary the junction diverges from the germline segment, which might be a read error. The chain combines TRBV28 with TRBJ2-5; TRBD1 is a possible D gene (5 bases). This CDR3 has 12 residues. From germline, CDR1 is MDHEN and CDR2 SYDVKM. CDR3 nucleotides: TGTGGCAGCGACGGCAGGGAAGAGACCCAGTACTTC. This encodes CGSDGREETQYF.

This clonotype has at least ten counts. The chain combines TRBV5-1 with TRBJ2-2; 9 bases match TRBD1. The CDR3 totals 15 residues. The germline V gene has CDR1 SGHRS and CDR2 YFSETQ. J gave up 4 bases and V 5 bases, and 6 bases lay outside the gene matches. CDR3 sequence (DNA): TGCGCCAGCAGATCCGGGACAGGGACCACCGGGGAGCTGTTTTTT. Encoded protein: CASRSGTGTTGELFF.

The chain is built from TRBV9 and TRBJ2-7, with D perhaps matching TRBD1 (6 bases). The CDR3 runs to 15 residues. The V and J ends lost 4 bases and 3 bases respectively, with 17 bases between them. Germline V lookup: CDR1 SGDLS, CDR2 YYNGEE. In DNA, the CDR3 is TGTGCCAGCAGCCCTACAGGGAGTGTGGTCTACGAGCAGTACTTC. As protein: CASSPTGSVVYEQYF.

The genes are TRBV4-2 and TRBJ2-4; D is tentatively TRBD1 or TRBD2 (5 bases each). V was clipped by 0 bases and J by 1 base, with 13 bases between them. The CDR3 runs to 17 residues. CDR1 LGHNA and CDR2 YNFKEQ come from the germline V gene. The CDR3 region has the DNA TGTGCCAGCAGCCAAGAGGGGGAACTACTTGCCAAAAACATTCAGTACTTC. It specifies CASSQEGELLAKNIQYF.

This clonotype was detected a few times. CDR3 DNA sequence: TGTGCCAGCAGCCTCCACGGGGGGAAGAACAACTATGGCTACACCTTC. Translating gives CASSLHGGKNNYGYTF. This chain joins TRBV6-1 and TRBJ1-2, with a possible D match to TRBD1 (5 bases). The CDR3 extends over 16 amino acids. Germline V CDR1 and CDR2: MNHNS, SASEGT. V lost 6 bases, J lost 2 bases, and 19 bases lay in between.

This clonotype was observed a handful of times. V and J are TRBV7-2 and TRBJ2-7; 8 bases match TRBD2. CDR1 SGHTA and CDR2 FQGNSA come from the germline V gene. This CDR3 is built from 15 residues. The V and J ends lost 5 bases and 2 bases, in that order; junction bases with no gene match: 8. In DNA form, the CDR3 reads TGTGCCAGCAGCCCGACTCCCGGGGGGGCCTACGAGCAGTACTTC. It is translated as CASSPTPGGAYEQYF.

This clonotype has only a few counts. The gene calls are TRBV3-1 and TRBJ2-1; 10 bases align to TRBD2. V was clipped by 4 bases and J by 8 bases; unmatched bases: 5. This CDR3 contains 14 residues. Germline V gene data show CDR1 as LGHDT and CDR2 as YNNKEL (reference sequence). In DNA form, the CDR3 reads TGTGCCAGCAGCCTGCGGACTAGCGGTGATGAGCAGTTCTTC. Amino acid sequence: CASSLRTSGDEQFF.

A note on this clonotype: A read error may be the cause here, since a much bigger clone is one base away. The chain carries TRBV5-1 and TRBJ1-1, with D possibly being TRBD1 (5 bases). The CDR3 is made up of 13 amino acids. Germline lookup yields CDR1 SGHRS and CDR2 YFSETQ. CDR3 residues: CASSSLVGGEVFF. Here the CDR3 DNA reads TGCGCCAGCAGCTCTTTGGTGGGGGGTGAAGTTTTCTTT.

The chain carries TRBV20-1 and TRBJ1-1; D is unresolved. Germline CDR1 is DFQATT and CDR2 is SNEGSKA (reference sequence). Trimming took off 3 bases at V and 1 base at J, with 12 bases between the two ends. CDR3 length equals 14 residues. The CDR3 sequence: CSARPGSQNTEAFF. CDR3 sequence (DNA): TGCAGTGCTAGGCCCGGGAGTCAGAACACTGAAGCTTTCTTT.

This clonotype was counted between two and nine times. This chain joins TRBV4-2 and TRBJ1-4; 10 bases are shared with TRBD1. The CDR3 is 18 amino acids. V dropped 1 base and J dropped 5; count of bases not matched to a gene: 10. CDR1 and CDR2 (germline): LGHNA, YNFKEQ. CDR3 sequence reads: CASSQAGTGVARNEKLFF. In nucleotides, the CDR3 is TGTGCCAGCAGCCAAGCAGGGACAGGGGTAGCACGGAATGAAAAACTGTTTTTT.

V is TRBV25-1 and J is TRBJ2-5; the match to TRBD2 covers 7 bases. The J segment lost 2 bases and the V segment lost 5 bases, leaving 8 bases of the junction unmatched. This CDR3 spans 15 amino acids. Germline V gives CDR1 MGHDK, CDR2 SYGVNS. The CDR3 DNA is TGTGCCAGCAGTAACCGGGACTATCATCAAGAGACCCAGTACTTC. It specifies CASSNRDYHQETQYF.

This clonotype was recorded many times. This sequence joins TRBV12-3 or TRBV12-4 and TRBJ2-7, with 15 bases identical to TRBD2. The CDR3 consists of 20 residues. V lost 2 bases, J lost 9 bases, and 20 bases stayed unmatched. CDR3 bases: TGTGCCAGCAGTTTACCTGACGGACTAGCGGGAGGGCCAAGTTCCCCTTGGCAGTACTTC. Protein product: CASSLPDGLAGGPSSPWQYF.

This clonotype was seen a few times. The gene calls are TRBV3-1 and TRBJ2-7; 9 nucleotides align to TRBD1. V trimming: 5 bases; J trimming: 3 bases; junction bases outside the gene matches: 5. The germline V gene encodes CDR1 LGHDT and CDR2 YNNKEL (reference sequence). This CDR3 has 14 amino acids. CDR3 sequence (DNA): TGTGCCAGCAGCGGCCGGGACAGGGTCTACGAGCAGTACTTC. Translating gives CASSGRDRVYEQYF.

This clonotype was found a few times. This chain connects TRBV6-1 to TRBJ1-6; D might be TRBD1 (6 bases). The CDR3 covers 15 residues. CDR1 is MNHNS, CDR2 SASEGT, per germline. Trimming took 2 bases from V and 7 from J, leaving 12 bases between them. The CDR3 spells CASSEWGGGNSPLHF. The CDR3 DNA is TGTGCCAGCAGTGAATGGGGGGGCGGAAATTCACCCCTCCACTTT.

This clonotype appeared many times. One end of the junction varies from germline; a read error may be responsible. This rearrangement joins TRBV5-1 to TRBJ1-1; D may be TRBD1 (5 bases). The CDR3 is made up of 15 amino acids. Per germline, CDR1 SGHRS and CDR2 YFSETQ. The CDR3 loop is CASSLAGGLNTEAFF. The CDR3 nucleotides are TGTGCCAGCTCTTTGGCCGGGGGACTGAACACTGAAGCTTTCTTT.